The T cell receptor (beta chain) under discussion was sequenced for a study of PD-1 blockade in classical Hodgkin lymphoma (dated by TCRdb to 2020 to 2022). For the wider study: Nivolumab dosing was 3 mg/kg intravenously every 2 weeks, continuing until either disease progression or unacceptable toxicity. The study used TCR beta sequencing and CyTOF to define a peripheral blood immune signature of response to PD-1 blockade in classical Hodgkin lymphoma. Paper-wide results and their limitations: Lower diversity was seen in patients whose nivolumab began less than 1 year after ASCT, and these patients were left out of later analyses so that immune reconstitution would not confound the results. The study covered only a single clinical trial cohort, and the causes of the repertoire differences, possibly disease activity or prior therapy, were still not defined. A significant rise by C4D1 was seen in CD4+ but not CD8+ TCR diversity (p=0.0027 vs p=0.16), with the rise being most apparent in complete responders (p=0.02). Baseline TCR diversity was reported to be lower in newly diagnosed patients than in healthy donors and to be lower still in relapsed/refractory patients. Baseline diversity similar to that of newly diagnosed patients was observed in trial patients achieving complete response, whereas significantly lower diversity was observed in partial responders and progressors.

A remark on this clone: The antigen this receptor binds is unknown. No per-base quality is available; no much larger clone lies one base away.

The Qiagen DNeasy kit was used to extract genomic DNA both from unsorted PBMCs and from the negatively selected CD4+ and CD8+ fractions. TCR beta CDR3 regions were amplified by immunoSEQ multiplex PCR using primers annealing to V and J segments. Amplification bias was minimized using a synthetic immune receptor repertoire, and residual bias was removed computationally after sequencing. The authors processed their data as follows. Custom Python scripts were used to quantify repertoire diversity as the Shannon entropy index. Unsorted, CD4+ and CD8+ repertoires were analyzed separately, except in combined analyses where CD4+ and CD8+ sequences were merged in silico. A clone counted as expanded when the clone's frequency after treatment rose at least 2-fold relative to C1D1, and clones undetected at baseline were given a pseudocount of 0.5. Clones with 0 or 1 copy at C1D1 were defined as singleton clones, while clones with 2 or more copies were defined as non-singleton clones. Clones expanded in unsorted samples were annotated as CD4+, CD8+ or unknown by matching protein sequences in sorted samples from the same patient. Wilcoxon tests on paired samples were used to test diversity changes from C1D1 to C4D1. As stored in TCRdb, this immuneACCESS dataset retains in-frame rearrangements with V and J assigned. A fraction of the clones does not appear; measured against another copy, unresolved V genes explain less than half of the discrepancy, and the remainder lacks a known reason. For V, J and clone size, that table is used; D and trimming come from the DNA. Counted in this sample were 20,000 to 25,000 clones; about 80% of them appeared once. About 19% of the sample goes to the ten largest clones.

In the germline V gene (reference sequence), CDR1 corresponds to WNHNN and CDR2 to SYGVQD. There are 15 amino acids in the CDR3, from cysteine to phenylalanine inclusive. CDR3 DNA only is kept here, 45 bases in frame from base 1. Germline trimming amounts to 4 bases on V and 10 bases on J, with 7 as the count of junction bases outside the gene matches. The sample's time point label, decoded: cycle 4 day 1 (C4D1), after six to seven weeks of nivolumab. All trial patients had relapsed after autologous stem cell transplantation, with cohorts A, B and C differing in prior brentuximab vedotin exposure. The trial cohort included fewer than 60 patients with relapsed/refractory classical Hodgkin lymphoma, and each patient had a best overall response of complete response, partial response or progressive disease. Single-agent nivolumab was administered to trial patients in the multi-cohort phase II CheckMate 205 trial. An independent review committee assessed best overall response using the 2007 International Working Group response criteria. Trial PBMCs were obtained immediately prior to nivolumab initiation (C1D1) and on therapy at cycle 2 day 1 and cycle 4 day 1. Peripheral blood was collected in 8 mL Vacutainer Cell Preparation Tubes, from which PBMCs were isolated by centrifugation and then cryopreserved.

Specimen: peripheral blood mononuclear cells (PBMCs), collected before the fourth cycle of nivolumab. This TCR derives from a human donor with classical Hodgkin lymphoma. The V and J segments used are TRBV10-1 and TRBJ2-1, and 13 junctional nucleotides match TRBD2. The DNA reads as follows: TGCGCCAGCAGTGCTGGGACTAGCGGGATTGACGAGCAGTTCTTC. Its protein product is CASSAGTSGIDEQFF.